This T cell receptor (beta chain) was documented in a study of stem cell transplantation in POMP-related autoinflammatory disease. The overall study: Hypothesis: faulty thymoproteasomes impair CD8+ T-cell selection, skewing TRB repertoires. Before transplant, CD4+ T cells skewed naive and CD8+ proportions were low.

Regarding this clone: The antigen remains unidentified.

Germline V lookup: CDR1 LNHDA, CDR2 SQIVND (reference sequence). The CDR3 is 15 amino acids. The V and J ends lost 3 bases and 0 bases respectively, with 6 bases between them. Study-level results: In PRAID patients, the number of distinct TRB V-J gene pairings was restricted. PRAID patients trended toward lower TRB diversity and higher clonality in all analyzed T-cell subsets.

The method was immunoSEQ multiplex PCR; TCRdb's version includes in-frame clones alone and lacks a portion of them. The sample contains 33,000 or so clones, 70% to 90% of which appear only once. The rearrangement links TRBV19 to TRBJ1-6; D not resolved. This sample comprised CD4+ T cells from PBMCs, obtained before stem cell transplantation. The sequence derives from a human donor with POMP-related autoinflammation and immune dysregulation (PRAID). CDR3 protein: CASSIQSSYNSPLHF. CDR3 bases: TGTGCCAGTAGTATTCAAAGCTCCTATAATTCACCCCTCCACTTT.